Here is one TCR beta chain with its context. What it recognizes is unknown. The sample originates from a study of graft-versus-host responses after intestinal transplantation. Germline V CDR1 and CDR2: MDHEN, SYDVKM. This CDR3 has 16 amino acids. V shed 3 bases, J shed 4 bases, and the junction held 8 bases outside the gene matches. Assay: immunoSEQ multiplex PCR; the TCRdb copy retains only in-frame clones and omits some. The table shows tens of thousands of clones, with about 93% occurring only once. The genes are TRBV28 and TRBJ1-1, with 10 bases lining up with TRBD1. The clonotype originates from a human donor who was the organ donor for an intestinal transplant. The sample consisted of unstimulated CD4+ T cells sorted from spleen or lymph node cells, taken before transplant. The CDR3 loop is CASSLSSGQGSTEAFF. The CDR3 region has the DNA TGTGCCAGCAGTTTGTCCTCGGGACAGGGGAGCACTGAAGCTTTCTTT. Combining the CDR3 with reference TRBV28 and TRBJ1-1 gives the whole variable domain DVKVTQSSRYLVKRTGEKVFLECVQDMDHENMFWYRQDPGLGLRLIYFSYDVKMKEKGDIPEGYSVSREKKERFSLILESASTNQTSMYLCASSLSSGQGSTEAFFGQGTRLTVV.